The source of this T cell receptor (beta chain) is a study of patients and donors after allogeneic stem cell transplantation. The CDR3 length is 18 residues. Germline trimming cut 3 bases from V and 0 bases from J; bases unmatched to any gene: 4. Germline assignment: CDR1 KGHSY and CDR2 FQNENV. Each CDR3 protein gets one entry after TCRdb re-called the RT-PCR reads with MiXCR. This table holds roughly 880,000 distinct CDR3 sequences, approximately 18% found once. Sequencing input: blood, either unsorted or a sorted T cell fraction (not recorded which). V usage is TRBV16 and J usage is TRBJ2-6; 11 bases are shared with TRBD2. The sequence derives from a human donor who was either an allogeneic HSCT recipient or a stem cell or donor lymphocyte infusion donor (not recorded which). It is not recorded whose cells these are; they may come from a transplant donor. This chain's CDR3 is CASSQLLAGVSGANVLTF. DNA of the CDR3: TGTGCCAGCAGCCAGTTACTAGCGGGGGTCTCTGGGGCCAACGTCCTGACTTTC.